The 23 T cell receptor beta chains presented below share a single source sample, sequenced in a study of OX40 agonist ivuxolimab in advanced cancers. Assay: immunoSEQ multiplex PCR; the TCRdb copy retains only in-frame clones and omits some. The sample shows 60,000 or so clones, 80% to 95% of them seen only once. Sequencing was performed on CD4+ or CD8+ T cells sorted from blood, taken in a trial of the OX40 agonist ivuxolimab. Source of these receptors: an adult with an advanced solid tumor such as melanoma, head and neck, liver or kidney cancer.

The V call is TRBV15, the J call TRBJ2-5; 8 bases are shared with TRBD2. With V trimmed by 4 bases and J by 5 bases, 6 bases remained unmatched. Per the germline V gene, CDR1 is LNHNV and CDR2 is YYDKDF (reference sequence). This CDR3 has 14 residues. The CDR3 DNA sequence: TGTGCCACCAGCAAGCGACTAGCGATGGAGACCCAGTACTTC. Translating it yields CATSKRLAMETQYF.

This rearrangement joins TRBV7-3 to TRBJ2-7; possible D gene TRBD2, 5 bases. This CDR3 region has 14 residues. Trimming removed 3 bases at V and 5 bases at J, with 14 bases between. CDR1 is SGHTA, CDR2 FQGTGA, per germline. CDR3 residues: CASSFDGKTHEQYF. The CDR3, as DNA: TGTGCCAGCAGCTTTGACGGGAAGACTCACGAGCAGTACTTC.

The chain recombines TRBV27 with TRBJ1-5; D may be TRBD1 (5 bases). The germline V gene has CDR1 MNHEY and CDR2 SMNVEV (reference sequence). CDR3 length equals 15 residues. Trimming left V 6 bases short and J 3 bases short, with 15 bases between. CDR3 residues: CASSWGRDYNQPQHF. CDR3 sequence (DNA): TGTGCCAGCAGCTGGGGGAGGGACTACAATCAGCCCCAGCATTTT.

This chain connects TRBV2 to TRBJ2-7; 8 bases align to TRBD1. Looked up from germline, CDR1 is SNHLY and CDR2 is FYNNEI. The CDR3 loop spans 15 amino acids. The V segment lost 6 bases and the J segment 1 base; nucleotides outside the gene matches: 8. Here the CDR3 reads CASSLGQGVSYEQYF. The CDR3 DNA reads TGTGCCAGCAGCCTCGGACAGGGTGTATCCTACGAGCAGTACTTC.

J is TRBJ2-3 and V is TRBV11-2, with 9 bases fitting TRBD2. Germline V gene sequence: CDR1 SGHAT, CDR2 FQNNGV. CDR3 length: 15 amino acids. V dropped 0 bases and J dropped 5; count of bases not matched to a gene: 3. The CDR3 loop reads CASSLEAGGLDTQYF. The CDR3 DNA reads as TGTGCCAGCAGCTTAGAGGCGGGGGGGCTAGATACGCAGTATTTT.

Of note for this clone: Other DNA sequences in this specimen translate into the identical CDR3. The CDR3 nucleotides read TGTGCCAGCAGCTTCGGACACGAGCAGTACTTC. Protein product: CASSFGHEQYF. The V call is TRBV7-9, the J call TRBJ2-7; D uncertain. The CDR3 sequence is 11 residues long. The ends were cut back, 3 bases at V and 5 bases at J, with 5 bases in the middle. Per the germline V gene, CDR1 is SEHNR and CDR2 is FQNEAQ (reference sequence).

The chain couples TRBV2 to TRBJ2-7; TRBD2 matches 7 bases. J lost 4 bases, V lost 5 bases, and 17 bases had no gene match. Germline V gene sequence: CDR1 SNHLY, CDR2 FYNNEI. CDR3 size: 17 residues. The CDR3 DNA sequence: TGTGCCAGCAGTATAACCCCTGGCCGGGGGGAGTGGTACGAGCAGTACTTC. It is translated as CASSITPGRGEWYEQYF.

Only one count was recorded for this clone. V is TRBV6-1 and J is TRBJ1-5; perhaps TRBD1 as D (6 bases). The CDR3 runs to 15 residues. Trimming removed 6 bases at V and 1 base at J, with 13 bases between. CDR1 is MNHNS and CDR2 is SASEGT in the germline V gene. CDR3 protein: CASSVWGASNQPQHF. The CDR3 coding sequence is TGTGCCAGCAGCGTGTGGGGGGCAAGCAATCAGCCCCAGCATTTT.

This clone was found once. The chain uses TRBV6-5 and TRBJ1-5; possibly TRBD1 for D (6 bases). Germline CDR1 MNHEY, CDR2 SVGAGI. Trimming took off 6 bases at V and 3 bases at J, with 12 bases between the two ends. The CDR3 is made up of 14 amino acids. The CDR3 reads CASSLGQYNQPQHF. As DNA, the CDR3 is TGTGCCAGCAGCCTAGGACAGTACAATCAGCCCCAGCATTTT.

The chain's CDR3 is CASSQDRSKNIQYF. Here the CDR3 DNA reads TGCGCCAGCAGCCAAGACCGCAGTAAAAACATTCAGTACTTC. This chain joins TRBV4-1 and TRBJ2-4; D ambiguous. CDR1 is MGHRA, CDR2 YSYEKL, per germline. This CDR3 is built from 14 residues. Trimming pared 0 bases from V and 4 bases from J, leaving 7 bases between.

A single count supports this clone. The gene calls are TRBV21-1 and TRBJ1-1. TRBV21-1 is a documented pseudogene. The CDR3 consists of 10 residues. The CDR3 loop reads CASSKTEAFF. CDR3 sequence (DNA): TGTGCCAGCAGCAAAACTGAAGCTTTCTTT.

The chain combines TRBV5-4 with TRBJ1-2, with no clear D. CDR3 length: 13 amino acids. Germline CDR1 and CDR2: SGHNT and YYREEE (reference sequence). Trimming took 3 bases from V and 3 from J, leaving 9 bases between them. In DNA form, the CDR3 reads TGTGCCAGCAGCTCGACCGCCGACTATGGCTACACCTTC. Protein: CASSSTADYGYTF. The full variable domain, its missing parts supplied by reference TRBV5-4 and TRBJ1-2, is ETGVTQSPTHLIKTRGQQVTLRCSSQSGHNTVSWYQQALGQGPQFIFQYYREEENGRGNFPPRFSGLQFPNYSSELNVNALELDDSALYLCASSSTADYGYTFGSGTRLTVV.

Remarks on this clone: In the same sample, other DNA sequences code for this CDR3. V usage is TRBV7-3 and J usage is TRBJ2-1, with 10 bases fitting TRBD2. The CDR3 spans 14 residues. Germline V gene sequence: CDR1 SGHTA, CDR2 FQGTGA. V trimming: 5 bases; J trimming: 7 bases; junction bases outside the gene matches: 5. CDR3 protein: CASSLSGGNNEQFF. In DNA, the CDR3 is TGTGCCAGCAGCCTTAGCGGGGGGAATAATGAGCAGTTCTTC.

The chain carries TRBV4-1 and TRBJ2-7; 8 bases match TRBD1. Germline lookup yields CDR1 MGHRA and CDR2 YSYEKL. The trim removed 0 bases at V and 4 bases at J, leaving 5 bases unmatched. There are 15 residues in the CDR3. The CDR3 DNA is TGCGCCAGCAGCCAAGATCAGACAGGGGAGTACGAGCAGTACTTC. Protein sequence: CASSQDQTGEYEQYF.

The CDR3 DNA reads as TGCGCCAGCAGCCAGGGGCGGGGTGACTACGAGCAGTACTTC. Its translation is CASSQGRGDYEQYF. This chain uses TRBV5-1 with TRBJ2-7; tentatively, D is TRBD1 or TRBD2 (6 bases each). The CDR3 covers 14 residues. V was pared by 4 bases and J by 3 bases, with 14 bases between. The germline V gene has CDR1 SGHRS and CDR2 YFSETQ.

The chain links TRBV7-6 to TRBJ1-1; the D gene is possibly TRBD1 (5 bases). V was trimmed by 5 bases and J by 6 bases, leaving 19 bases between them. Germline loops: CDR1 SGHVS, CDR2 FNYEAQ. The CDR3 has 15 residues. CDR3 coding DNA: TGTGCCAGCAGCCCCGAGCAGGGCGGGTTGCCTGAAGCTTTCTTT. This gives the protein CASSPEQGGLPEAFF.

The chain links TRBV19 to TRBJ2-5; D is ambiguous. Germline V CDR1 and CDR2: LNHDA, SQIVND (reference sequence). The V end was cut by 3 bases, the J end by 5 bases, with 13 bases between. This CDR3 has 14 amino acids. CDR3 residues: CASSIELVRETQYF. DNA for the CDR3: TGTGCCAGTAGTATCGAGTTGGTTCGGGAGACCCAGTACTTC.

Worth noting for this clone: The same CDR3 is also encoded by other DNA sequences in this sample. The rearrangement links TRBV19 to TRBJ1-2, with D possibly matching TRBD1 (5 bases). This CDR3 spans 13 amino acids. The germline V gene has CDR1 LNHDA and CDR2 SQIVND (reference sequence). V lost 7 bases to trimming and J lost 5 bases, with 14 bases between them. DNA for the CDR3: TGTGCCAGTACAGGATCCGGGGGATATGGCTACACCTTC. Translating it yields CASTGSGGYGYTF.

The chain employs TRBV4-3 and TRBJ2-1; D possibly uses TRBD1 or TRBD2 (5 bases each). The CDR3 spans 14 residues. Trimming cost V 2 bases and J 8 bases, with 13 bases left between them. Germline V lookup: CDR1 LGHNA, CDR2 YSLEER. CDR3 loop: CASSQPGPSDEQFF. CDR3 nucleotides: TGCGCCAGCAGCCAACCGGGACCCTCTGATGAGCAGTTCTTC.

The J gene is TRBJ2-5, the V gene TRBV27, with D uncertain. Trimming took off 3 bases at V and 5 bases at J, with 10 bases between the two ends. CDR3 length equals 13 residues. The germline CDR1 and CDR2 sequences are MNHEY and SMNVEV (reference sequence). CDR3 nucleotide sequence: TGTGCCAGCAGTTTTCTGGGTGAGGAGACCCAGTACTTC. It encodes CASSFLGEETQYF.

The chain recombines TRBV19 with TRBJ2-2; 7 bases match TRBD1. Germline lookup yields CDR1 LNHDA and CDR2 SQIVND (reference sequence). This CDR3 has 16 amino acids. V lost 7 bases and J lost 5; bases outside the gene matches: 13. DNA of the CDR3: TGTGCCAGTACCCTAGCTCTGACAGGGAGAACCGGGGAGCTGTTTTTT. It yields the protein CASTLALTGRTGELFF.

The genes are TRBV15 and TRBJ2-7, with TRBD1 matching 8 bases. The V gene's germline CDR1 is LNHNV and CDR2 YYDKDF (reference sequence). The CDR3 consists of 14 residues. The junction had 3 bases not matched to a gene; V was cut back by 2 bases and J by 3 bases. CDR3 nucleotide sequence: TGTGCCACCAGCAGATTTGGACAGGGCTACGAGCAGTACTTC. Translating gives CATSRFGQGYEQYF.

The gene calls are TRBV7-8 and TRBJ2-5; either TRBD1 or TRBD2 may fit D (5 bases each). In germline, CDR1 is SGHVS, CDR2 FQNEAQ. The CDR3 is 17 residues long. The germline V and J ends were trimmed by 5 bases and 0 bases, with 19 bases remaining between them. The CDR3: CASSRGPPLGYQETQYF. The CDR3 nucleotides are TGTGCCAGCAGCCGGGGACCCCCCTTAGGGTACCAAGAGACCCAGTACTTC.